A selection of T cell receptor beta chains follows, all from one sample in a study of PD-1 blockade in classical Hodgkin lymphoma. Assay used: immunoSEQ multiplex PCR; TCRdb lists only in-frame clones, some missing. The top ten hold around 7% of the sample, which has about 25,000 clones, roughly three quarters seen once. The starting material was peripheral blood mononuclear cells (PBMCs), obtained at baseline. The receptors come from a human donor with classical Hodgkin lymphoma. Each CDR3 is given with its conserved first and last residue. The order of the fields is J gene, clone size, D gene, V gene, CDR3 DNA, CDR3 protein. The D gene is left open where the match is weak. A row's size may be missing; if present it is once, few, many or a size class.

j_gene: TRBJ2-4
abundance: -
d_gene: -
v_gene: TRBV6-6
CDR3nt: TGTGCCAGCAGTGGCCAGGTCGAGTTCGGTGTTCAGTACTTC
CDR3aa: CASSGQVEFGVQYF

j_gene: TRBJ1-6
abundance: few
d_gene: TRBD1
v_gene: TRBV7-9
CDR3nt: TGTGCCAGCAGCTTAACAGGGGAAGGATCACCCCTCCACTTT
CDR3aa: CASSLTGEGSPLHF

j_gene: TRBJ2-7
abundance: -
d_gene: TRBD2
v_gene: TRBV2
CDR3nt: TGTGCCAGGAGACTAGCCTCTTCCTACGAGCAGTACTTC
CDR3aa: CARRLASSYEQYF

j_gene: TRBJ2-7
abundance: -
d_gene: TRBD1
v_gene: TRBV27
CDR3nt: TGTGCCAGCAGTTTATTAACCGGGACAGGGGGCTACGAGCAGTACTTC
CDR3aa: CASSLLTGTGGYEQYF

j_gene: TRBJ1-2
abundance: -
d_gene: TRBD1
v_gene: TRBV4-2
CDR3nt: TGTGCCAGCAGCCAAGAAAGGACAGGGAAAGGGGGCTACACCTTC
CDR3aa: CASSQERTGKGGYTF

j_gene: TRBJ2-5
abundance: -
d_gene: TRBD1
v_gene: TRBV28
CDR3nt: TGTGCCAGCAGCGCCGGGACAGATGAAGAGACCCAGTACTTC
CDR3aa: CASSAGTDEETQYF

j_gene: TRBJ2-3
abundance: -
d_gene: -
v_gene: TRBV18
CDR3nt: TGTGCCAGCTCACCAGGGTTTAGCACAGATACGCAGTATTTT
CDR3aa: CASSPGFSTDTQYF

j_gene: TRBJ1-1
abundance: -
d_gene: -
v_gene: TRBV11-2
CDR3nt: TGTGCCAGCAGCTTAGTTACGGTATCGAACACTGAAGCTTTCTTT
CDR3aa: CASSLVTVSNTEAFF

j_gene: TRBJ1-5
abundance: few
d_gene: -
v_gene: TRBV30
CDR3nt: TGTGCCTGGAGTGCTTCACAGGTCAATCAGCCCCAGCATTTT
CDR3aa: CAWSASQVNQPQHF

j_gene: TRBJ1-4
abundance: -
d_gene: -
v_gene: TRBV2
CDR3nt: TGTGCCAGCAGTGAAGCCCTACCCGGGGGAAAACTGTTTTTT
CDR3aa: CASSEALPGGKLFF

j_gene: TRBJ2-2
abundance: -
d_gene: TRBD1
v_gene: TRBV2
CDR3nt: TGTGCCATTCCTCAAAGGGGGCTCGACACCGGGGAGCTGTTTTTT
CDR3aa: CAIPQRGLDTGELFF

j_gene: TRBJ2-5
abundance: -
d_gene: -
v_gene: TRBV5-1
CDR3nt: TGCGCCAGCAGCTTGGTAAGGGACACAGGCGTAGGGACCCAGTACTTC
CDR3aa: CASSLVRDTGVGTQYF

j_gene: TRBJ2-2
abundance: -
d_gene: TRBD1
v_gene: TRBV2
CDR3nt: TGTGCCAGCAAGCAGACAGGGTCCGGGGAGCTGTTTTTT
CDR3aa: CASKQTGSGELFF

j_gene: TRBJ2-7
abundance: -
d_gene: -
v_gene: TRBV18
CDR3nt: TGTGCCAGCTCACCGGGGGTATCCTACGAGCAGTACTTC
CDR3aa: CASSPGVSYEQYF

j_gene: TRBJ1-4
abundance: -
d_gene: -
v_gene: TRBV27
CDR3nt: TGTGCCAGCAGTTTTGCGGGGAATAATGAAAAACTGTTTTTT
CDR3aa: CASSFAGNNEKLFF

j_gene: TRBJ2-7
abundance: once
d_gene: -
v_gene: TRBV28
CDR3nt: TGTGCCAGCAGTTTCCAGGGGGGAACCTACGAGCAGTACTTC
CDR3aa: CASSFQGGTYEQYF

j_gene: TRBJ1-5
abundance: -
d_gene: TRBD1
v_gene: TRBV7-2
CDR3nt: TGTGCCAGCAGACAGGGGGGGAATCAGCCCCAGCATTTT
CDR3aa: CASRQGGNQPQHF

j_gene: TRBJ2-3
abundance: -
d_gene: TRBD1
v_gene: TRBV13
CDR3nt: TGTGCCAGCAGCTCTACTACAGGGGCGGTGGATACGCAGTATTTT
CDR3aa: CASSSTTGAVDTQYF

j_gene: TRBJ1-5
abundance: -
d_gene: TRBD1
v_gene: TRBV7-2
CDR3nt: TGTGCCAGCAGCTGGACAGGGGACAATCAGCCCCAGCATTTT
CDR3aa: CASSWTGDNQPQHF

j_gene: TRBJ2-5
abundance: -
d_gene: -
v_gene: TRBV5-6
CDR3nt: TGTGCCAGCAGCTTGGATGGGGTCCAAGAGACCCAGTACTTC
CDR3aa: CASSLDGVQETQYF

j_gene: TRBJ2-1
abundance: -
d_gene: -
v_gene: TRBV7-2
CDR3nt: TGTGCCAGCAGCTTAGTACAGGGCTCCTACAATGAGCAGTTCTTC
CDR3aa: CASSLVQGSYNEQFF

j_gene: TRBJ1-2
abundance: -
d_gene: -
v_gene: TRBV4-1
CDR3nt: TGCGCCAGCAGCCAAGAGGGGTATGGCTACACCTTC
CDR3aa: CASSQEGYGYTF

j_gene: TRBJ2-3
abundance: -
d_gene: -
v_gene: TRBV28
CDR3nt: TGTGCCAGCGGGACAGATACGCAGTATTTT
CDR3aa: CASGTDTQYF

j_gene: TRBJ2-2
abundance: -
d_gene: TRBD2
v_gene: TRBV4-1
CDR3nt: TGCGCCAGCAGCCCCAGACTAGCAAAGAGTAGGACCGGGGAGCTGTTTTTT
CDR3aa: CASSPRLAKSRTGELFF

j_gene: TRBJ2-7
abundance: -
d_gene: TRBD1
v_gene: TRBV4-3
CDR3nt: TGCGCCAGCAGCCAAGATCTCCCCCCAGGGGGCCTTTACGAGCAGTACTTC
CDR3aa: CASSQDLPPGGLYEQYF

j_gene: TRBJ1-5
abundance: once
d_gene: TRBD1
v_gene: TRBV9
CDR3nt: TGTGCCAGCAGCGAAGGACAGGGAAATCAGCCCCAGCATTTT
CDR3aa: CASSEGQGNQPQHF

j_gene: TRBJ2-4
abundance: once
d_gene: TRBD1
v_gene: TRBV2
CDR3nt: TGTGCCAGCAGATACAGGGGGGCAGGAGAGCCGGCCAAAAACATTCAGTACTTC
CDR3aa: CASRYRGAGEPAKNIQYF

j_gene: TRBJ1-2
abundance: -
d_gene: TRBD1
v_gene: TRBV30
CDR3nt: TGTGCCTGGAGTGTAAGGGGGCCTAACTATGGCTACACCTTC
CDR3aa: CAWSVRGPNYGYTF

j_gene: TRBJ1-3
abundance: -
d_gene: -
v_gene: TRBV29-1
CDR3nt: TGCAGCGTTGATAAGGTCTCTGGAAACACCATATATTTT
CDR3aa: CSVDKVSGNTIYF

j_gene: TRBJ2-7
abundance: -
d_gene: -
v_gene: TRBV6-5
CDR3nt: TGTGCCAGCAGTTACCCTCCCACACAGAGCGAGCAGTACTTC
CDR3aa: CASSYPPTQSEQYF

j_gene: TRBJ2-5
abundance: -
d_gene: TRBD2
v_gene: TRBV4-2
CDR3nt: TGTGCCAGCAGCCAAGATCGGTTACTAGCGGGGGGGTACCAAGAGACCCAGTACTTC
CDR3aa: CASSQDRLLAGGYQETQYF

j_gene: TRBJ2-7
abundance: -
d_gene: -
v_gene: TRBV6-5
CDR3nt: TGTGCCAGCAAAGGGGGCTCCTACGAGCAGTACTTC
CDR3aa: CASKGGSYEQYF

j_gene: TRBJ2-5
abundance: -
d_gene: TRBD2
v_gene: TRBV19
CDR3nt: TGTGCCAGCAATAGCGGGGGGTCCCAAGAGACCCAGTACTTC
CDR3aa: CASNSGGSQETQYF

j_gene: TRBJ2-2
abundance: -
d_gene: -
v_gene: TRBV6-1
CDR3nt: TGTGCCAGCAGTGTAACGGGGAACACCGGGGAGCTGTTTTTT
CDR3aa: CASSVTGNTGELFF

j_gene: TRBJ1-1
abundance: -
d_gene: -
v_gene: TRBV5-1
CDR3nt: TGCGCCAGCAGCTTGATCGGGGTCTTGAACACTGAAGCTTTCTTT
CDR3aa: CASSLIGVLNTEAFF

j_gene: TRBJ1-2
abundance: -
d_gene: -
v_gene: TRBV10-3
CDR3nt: TGTGCCATCAAGACAGGAGCTAACTATGGCTACACCTTC
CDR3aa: CAIKTGANYGYTF

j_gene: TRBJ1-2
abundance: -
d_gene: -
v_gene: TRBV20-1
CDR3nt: TGCAGTGCATTTACAGGGAGTGGCTACACCTTC
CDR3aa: CSAFTGSGYTF

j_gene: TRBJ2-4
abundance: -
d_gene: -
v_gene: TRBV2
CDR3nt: TGTGCCAGCAGAGACAGATTAGCCAAAAACATTCAGTACTTC
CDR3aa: CASRDRLAKNIQYF

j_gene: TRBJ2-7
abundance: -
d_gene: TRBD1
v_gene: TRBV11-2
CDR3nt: TGTGCCAGCAGCTCAAGGGACAGGTCCGAGCAGTACTTC
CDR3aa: CASSSRDRSEQYF

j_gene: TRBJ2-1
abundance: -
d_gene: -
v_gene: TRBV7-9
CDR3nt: TGTGCCAGCAGCCCCAAGACAGGCGGCGCCTACAATGAGCAGTTCTTC
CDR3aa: CASSPKTGGAYNEQFF

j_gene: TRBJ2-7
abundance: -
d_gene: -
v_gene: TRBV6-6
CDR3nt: TGTGCCAGCAGTTACTCGAGCTACGAGCAGTACTTC
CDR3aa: CASSYSSYEQYF